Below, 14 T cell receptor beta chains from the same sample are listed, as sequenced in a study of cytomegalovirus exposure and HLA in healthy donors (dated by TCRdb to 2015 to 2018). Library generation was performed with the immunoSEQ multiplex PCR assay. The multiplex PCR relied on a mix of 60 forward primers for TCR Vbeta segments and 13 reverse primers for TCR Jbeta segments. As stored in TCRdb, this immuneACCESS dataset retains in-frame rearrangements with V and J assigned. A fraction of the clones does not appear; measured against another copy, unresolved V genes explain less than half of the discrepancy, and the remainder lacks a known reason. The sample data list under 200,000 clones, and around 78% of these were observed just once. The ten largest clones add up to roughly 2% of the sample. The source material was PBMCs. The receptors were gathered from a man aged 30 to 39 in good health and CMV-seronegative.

The CDR3 DNA sequence: TGTGCCAGCAGCTCCACCGGGACTAGCGGTACCGGGGAGCTGTTTTTT. This gives the protein CASSSTGTSGTGELFF. The V gene is TRBV11-3, the J gene TRBJ2-2, with 11 nucleotides matching TRBD2. Trimming cost V 4 bases and J 5 bases; bases outside gene matches: 6. Germline loops: CDR1 SGHNT, CDR2 YENEEA. CDR3 size: 16 residues.

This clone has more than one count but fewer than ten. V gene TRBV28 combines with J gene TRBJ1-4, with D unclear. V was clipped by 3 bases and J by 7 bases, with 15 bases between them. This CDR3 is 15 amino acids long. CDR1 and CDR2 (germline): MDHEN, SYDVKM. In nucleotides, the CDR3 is TGTGCCAGCAGTTTCGGGATCGGGGTGGGTGAAAAACTGTTTTTT. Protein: CASSFGIGVGEKLFF.

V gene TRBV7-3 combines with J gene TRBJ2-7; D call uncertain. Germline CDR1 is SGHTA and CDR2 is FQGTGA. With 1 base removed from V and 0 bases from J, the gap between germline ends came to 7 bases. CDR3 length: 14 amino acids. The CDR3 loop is CASSLSAFSYEQYF. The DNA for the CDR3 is TGTGCCAGCAGCTTAAGCGCATTCTCCTACGAGCAGTACTTC.

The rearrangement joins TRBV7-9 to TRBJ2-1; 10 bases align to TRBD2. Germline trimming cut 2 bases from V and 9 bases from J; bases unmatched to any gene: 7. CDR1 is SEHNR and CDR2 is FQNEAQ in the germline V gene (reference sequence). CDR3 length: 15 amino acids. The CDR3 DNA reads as TGTGCCAGCAGCTTACTAGCGGGAGAAGAATCTGAGCAGTTCTTC. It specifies CASSLLAGEESEQFF.

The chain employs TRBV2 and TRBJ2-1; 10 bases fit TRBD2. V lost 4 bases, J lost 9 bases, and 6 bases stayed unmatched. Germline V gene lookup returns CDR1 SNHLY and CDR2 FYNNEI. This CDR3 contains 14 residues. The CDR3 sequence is CASSVSASGGEQFF. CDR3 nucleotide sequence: TGTGCCAGCAGTGTATCCGCTAGCGGGGGTGAGCAGTTCTTC.

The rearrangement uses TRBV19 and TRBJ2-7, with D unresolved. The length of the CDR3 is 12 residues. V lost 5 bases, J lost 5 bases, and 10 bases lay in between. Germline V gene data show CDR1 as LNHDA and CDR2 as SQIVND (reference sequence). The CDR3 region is CASSAESHEQYF. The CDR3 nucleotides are TGTGCCAGTAGTGCAGAATCCCACGAGCAGTACTTC.

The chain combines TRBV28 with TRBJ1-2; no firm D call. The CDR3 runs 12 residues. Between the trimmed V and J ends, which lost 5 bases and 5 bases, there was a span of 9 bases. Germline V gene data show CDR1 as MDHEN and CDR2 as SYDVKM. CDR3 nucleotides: TGTGCCAGCAGTGGAGGGAAGTATGGCTACACCTTC. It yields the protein CASSGGKYGYTF.

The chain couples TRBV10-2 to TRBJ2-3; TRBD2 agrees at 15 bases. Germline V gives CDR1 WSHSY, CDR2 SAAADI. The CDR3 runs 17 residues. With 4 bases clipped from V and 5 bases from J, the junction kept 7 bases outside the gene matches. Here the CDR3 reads CASSGWTSGRALDTQYF. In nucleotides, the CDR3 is TGCGCCAGCAGTGGCTGGACTAGCGGGAGGGCCTTAGATACGCAGTATTTT.

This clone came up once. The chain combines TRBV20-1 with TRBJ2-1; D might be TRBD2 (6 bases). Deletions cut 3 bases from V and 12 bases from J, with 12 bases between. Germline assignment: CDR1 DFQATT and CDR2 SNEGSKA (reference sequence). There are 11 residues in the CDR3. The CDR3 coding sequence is TGCAGTGCTAGGGCCGGGACTGGGCAGTTCTTC. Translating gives CSARAGTGQFF.

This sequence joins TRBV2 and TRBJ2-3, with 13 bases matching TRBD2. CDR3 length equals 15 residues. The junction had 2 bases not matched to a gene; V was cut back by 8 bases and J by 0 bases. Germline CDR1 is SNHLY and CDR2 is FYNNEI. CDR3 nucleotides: TGTGCCAGCGGGACTAGCGGGACTAGCACAGATACGCAGTATTTT. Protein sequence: CASGTSGTSTDTQYF.

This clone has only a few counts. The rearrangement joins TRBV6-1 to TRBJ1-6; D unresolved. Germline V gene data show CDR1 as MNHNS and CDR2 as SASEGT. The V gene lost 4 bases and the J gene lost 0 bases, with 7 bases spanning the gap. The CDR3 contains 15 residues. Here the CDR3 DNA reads TGTGCCAGCAGTGTTGGGCGCTCCTATAATTCACCCCTCCACTTT. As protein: CASSVGRSYNSPLHF.

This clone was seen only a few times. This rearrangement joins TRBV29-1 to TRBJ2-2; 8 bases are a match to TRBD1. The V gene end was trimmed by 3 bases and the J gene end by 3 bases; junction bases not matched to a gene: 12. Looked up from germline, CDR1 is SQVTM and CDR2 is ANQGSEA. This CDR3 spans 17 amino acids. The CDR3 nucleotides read TGCAGCGTTGAGGGGCTGGCAGGGGGCTTAGACACCGGGGAGCTGTTTTTT. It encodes CSVEGLAGGLDTGELFF.

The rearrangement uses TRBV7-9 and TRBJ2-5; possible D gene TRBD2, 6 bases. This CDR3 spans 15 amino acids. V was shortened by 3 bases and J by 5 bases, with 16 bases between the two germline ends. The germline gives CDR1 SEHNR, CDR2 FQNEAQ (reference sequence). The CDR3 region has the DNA TGTGCCAGCAGCTTCGGGACTCTTACGGGGGAGACCCAGTACTTC. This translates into CASSFGTLTGETQYF.

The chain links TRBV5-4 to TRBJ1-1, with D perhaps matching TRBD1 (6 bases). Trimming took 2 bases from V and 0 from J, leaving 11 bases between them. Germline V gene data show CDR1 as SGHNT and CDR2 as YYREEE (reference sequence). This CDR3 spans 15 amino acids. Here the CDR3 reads CASSLGGTLNTEAFF. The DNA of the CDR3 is TGTGCCAGCAGCTTAGGTGGGACACTGAACACTGAAGCTTTCTTT.